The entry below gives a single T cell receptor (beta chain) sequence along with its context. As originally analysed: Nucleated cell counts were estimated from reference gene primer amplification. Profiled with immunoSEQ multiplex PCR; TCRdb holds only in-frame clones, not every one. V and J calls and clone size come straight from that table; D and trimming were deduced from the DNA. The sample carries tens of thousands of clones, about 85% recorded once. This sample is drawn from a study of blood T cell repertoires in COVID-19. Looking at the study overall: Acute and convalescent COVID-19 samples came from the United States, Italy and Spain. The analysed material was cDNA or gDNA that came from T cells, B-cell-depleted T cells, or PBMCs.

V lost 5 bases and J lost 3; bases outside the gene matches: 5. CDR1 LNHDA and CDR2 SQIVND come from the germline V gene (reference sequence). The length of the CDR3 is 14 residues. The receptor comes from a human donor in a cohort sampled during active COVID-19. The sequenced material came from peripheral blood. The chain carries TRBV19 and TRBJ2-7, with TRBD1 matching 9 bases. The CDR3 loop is CASSLQGANYEQYF. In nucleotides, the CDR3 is TGTGCCAGTAGTTTACAGGGGGCGAACTACGAGCAGTACTTC.